Listed here are 28 T cell receptor beta chains from one sample, sequenced in a study of blood T cell repertoires in COVID-19. TCRdb's table, derived via immunoSEQ multiplex PCR, lists solely in-frame clones and lacks some. The sample includes 81,000 or so clones, around four fifths seen only once; the top ten take approximately 13%. Sequencing was performed on peripheral blood. These receptors were collected from a human donor in a cohort sampled during active COVID-19.

The chain joins TRBV6-5 to TRBJ1-5, with 10 bases matching TRBD1. The CDR3 is 15 residues long. V lost 6 bases, J lost 2 bases, and 4 bases stayed unmatched. The V gene's germline CDR1 is MNHEY and CDR2 SVGAGI. CDR3 DNA: TGTGCCAGCAGCGACAGGGGGCATGGCAATCAGCCCCAGCATTTT. It encodes CASSDRGHGNQPQHF.

J is TRBJ2-1 and V is TRBV5-1; unclear D gene. This CDR3 has 11 residues. Deletions cut 4 bases from V and 8 bases from J, with 7 bases between. CDR1 and CDR2 from the germline V gene are SGHRS and YFSETQ. The CDR3 DNA follows: TGCGCCAGCAGCCTGAACTATGAGCAGTTCTTC. Its translation: CASSLNYEQFF.

This chain joins TRBV7-3 and TRBJ1-1; possibly TRBD1 for D (6 bases). The CDR3 has 13 amino acids. The V gene's germline CDR1 is SGHTA and CDR2 FQGTGA. V lost 0 bases and J lost 7, with 9 bases in between. In nucleotides, the CDR3 is TGTGCCAGCAGCTTAACAGGACAGAATGAAGCTTTCTTT. Protein sequence: CASSLTGQNEAFF.

This clone was recorded only once. J is TRBJ2-1 and V is TRBV28; 8 nucleotides line up with TRBD1. Germline lookup yields CDR1 MDHEN and CDR2 SYDVKM. This CDR3 is 13 amino acids long. After removal of 5 bases from V and 6 bases from J, the junction contained 3 bases not matched to a gene. The CDR3 DNA is TGTGCCAGCAGTCAGGGACAGGTCAATGAGCAGTTCTTC. Protein product: CASSQGQVNEQFF.

The chain recombines TRBV6-6 with TRBJ1-5; no firm D call. V lost 6 bases, J lost 8 bases, and 11 bases lay in between. The germline CDR1 and CDR2 sequences are MNHNY and SVGAGI (reference sequence). The CDR3 is 12 residues long. The CDR3 protein is CASRFPEEPQHF. In nucleotides, the CDR3 is TGTGCCAGCAGGTTCCCTGAGGAGCCCCAGCATTTT.

This clone showed up just a few times. The chain employs TRBV7-6 and TRBJ2-7; the D gene is possibly TRBD1 (7 bases). The V end lost 2 bases, the J end lost 5 bases, and 19 bases lay between the germline ends. This CDR3 is 16 amino acids long. Germline values: CDR1 SGHVS, CDR2 FNYEAQ. The CDR3 protein is CASSLRAGGQHNEQYF. DNA for the CDR3: TGTGCCAGCAGCTTAAGGGCAGGGGGGCAACACAACGAGCAGTACTTC.

This clone appeared once. This rearrangement joins TRBV28 to TRBJ1-2; 7 bases match TRBD1. Germline V gives CDR1 MDHEN, CDR2 SYDVKM. Trimming cost V 6 bases and J 4 bases; bases outside gene matches: 2. This CDR3 region has 12 residues. The CDR3 DNA is TGTGCCAGCAGCGACAGGGTCTATGGCTACACCTTC. This gives the protein CASSDRVYGYTF.

J is TRBJ2-3 and V is TRBV5-1, with D hard to call. This CDR3 comprises 14 residues. From germline, CDR1 is SGHRS and CDR2 YFSETQ. Trimming shortened V by 3 bases and J by 2 bases, and 10 bases separated the two germline ends. DNA for the CDR3: TGCGCCAGCAGCTCCGCACTTACCACAGATACGCAGTATTTT. Translating gives CASSSALTTDTQYF.

The CDR3 nucleotides are TGCGCCAGCAGCTTGGTACTAGCGGGGGAAGAGCAGTTCTTC. It is translated as CASSLVLAGEEQFF. The gene calls are TRBV5-1 and TRBJ2-1; 11 bases are a match to TRBD2. CDR1 is SGHRS and CDR2 is YFSETQ in the germline V gene. This CDR3 has 14 amino acids. V was pared by 0 bases and J by 10 bases, with 3 bases of the junction left unmatched.

The chain joins TRBV3-1 (or the pseudogene TRBV3-2) to TRBJ1-2; perhaps TRBD1 as D (5 bases). The V and J ends lost 4 bases and 6 bases respectively, with 21 bases between them. In germline, CDR1 is LGHDT, CDR2 YNNKEL (reference sequence). CDR3 length: 16 residues. As DNA, the CDR3 is TGTGCCAGCAGCCCAACTCCGGCGCCAGGGAGGGATGGCTACACCTTC. It codes for CASSPTPAPGRDGYTF.

The chain has TRBV5-5 and TRBJ1-5, with TRBD1 identical over 7 bases. CDR1 SGHKS and CDR2 YYEKEE come from the germline V gene (reference sequence). The trim removed 4 bases at V and 10 bases at J, leaving 11 bases unmatched. This CDR3 spans 14 amino acids. The CDR3, as DNA: TGTGCCAGCAGCCCTAGGGGGCCCCCCGTCCCCCAGCATTTT. Translation: CASSPRGPPVPQHF. Filled out from reference TRBV5-5 and TRBJ1-5, the complete variable domain reads DAGVTQSPTHLIKTRGQQVTLRCSPISGHKSVSWYQQVLGQGPQFIFQYYEKEERGRGNFPDRFSARQFPNYSSELNVNALLLGDSALYLCASSPRGPPVPQHFGDGTRLSIL.

The chain employs TRBV19 and TRBJ2-6, with a tentative D call TRBD2 (5 bases). This CDR3 is 16 amino acids long. In germline, CDR1 is LNHDA, CDR2 SQIVND (reference sequence). V lost 5 bases, J lost 1 base, and 12 bases lay in between. CDR3 sequence reads: CASSSGYLSGANVLTF. In nucleotides, the CDR3 is TGTGCCAGTAGTTCGGGGTATCTGTCTGGGGCCAACGTCCTGACTTTC. Complete variable domain (other parts from reference TRBV19 and TRBJ2-6): DGGITQSPKYLFRKEGQNVTLSCEQNLNHDAMYWYRQDPGQGLRLIYYSQIVNDFQKGDIAEGYSVSREKKESFPLTVTSAQKNPTAFYLCASSSGYLSGANVLTFGAGSRLTVL.

The V gene is TRBV7-9, the J gene TRBJ1-5, with 7 nucleotides matching TRBD1. J lost 1 base, V lost 3 bases, and 3 bases had no gene match. CDR3 length equals 15 residues. CDR1 is SEHNR and CDR2 is FQNEAQ in the germline V gene (reference sequence). The CDR3 sequence: CASSFGTASNQPQHF. Written as DNA, the CDR3 is TGTGCCAGCAGCTTTGGGACAGCGAGCAATCAGCCCCAGCATTTT.

This chain links TRBV5-1 with TRBJ2-5; 7 bases agree with TRBD1. V shed 3 bases, J shed 1 base, and the junction held 6 bases outside the gene matches. CDR3 length: 15 residues. CDR1 SGHRS and CDR2 YFSETQ come from the germline V gene. The CDR3 nucleotides read TGCGCCAGCAGCTCGGGACAGACCATCCAAGAGACCCAGTACTTC. Translated: CASSSGQTIQETQYF.

This chain uses TRBV7-9 with TRBJ2-7; TRBD2 is a possible D gene (5 bases). The germline V gene has CDR1 SEHNR and CDR2 FQNEAQ (reference sequence). The CDR3 runs 14 residues. V shed 5 bases and J shed 6 bases, with 17 bases lying between them. Written as DNA, the CDR3 is TGTGCCAGCAGCCTCTCTGGAGCGGTTGGCGAGCAGTACTTC. Its protein is CASSLSGAVGEQYF.

The CDR3 loop reads CASSLVQGLYLNSPLHF. The CDR3 region has the DNA TGTGCCAGCAGCTTGGTCCAGGGGCTCTACCTCAATTCACCCCTCCACTTT. The V call is TRBV5-8, the J call TRBJ1-6, with D possibly TRBD1 on 6 matching bases. V lost 0 bases and J 7 bases, leaving 17 bases between the germline ends. Germline CDR1 reads SGHTS; CDR2 reads YDEGEE. The CDR3 runs to 17 residues.

This chain links TRBV6-4 with TRBJ2-7, with D perhaps TRBD1 (6 bases). The CDR3 totals 14 residues. Trimming removed 1 base from V and 8 bases from J, with 15 bases in between. Germline-derived CDR1 and CDR2 are MRHNA and SNTAGT. The CDR3, as DNA: TGTGCCAGCAGTGACTACCCAGGGGTGCAAAAGCAGTACTTC. It specifies CASSDYPGVQKQYF.

The rearrangement links TRBV11-2 to TRBJ1-1; 8 positions agree with TRBD1. This CDR3 is 15 amino acids long. With V trimmed by 4 bases and J by 3 bases, 7 bases remained unmatched. Germline CDR1 is SGHAT and CDR2 is FQNNGV. CDR3 DNA: TGTGCCAGCAGCTGGACAGGGATTGGGGACACTGAAGCTTTCTTT. The encoded protein is CASSWTGIGDTEAFF. The whole variable domain, remainder taken from reference TRBV11-2 and TRBJ1-1, is EAGVAQSPRYKIIEKRQSVAFWCNPISGHATLYWYQQILGQGPKLLIQFQNNGVVDDSQLPKDRFSAERLKGVDSTLKIQPAKLEDSAVYLCASSWTGIGDTEAFFGQGTRLTVV.

This clone was recorded a few times. This chain links TRBV30 with TRBJ2-3; D might be TRBD1 (6 bases). Germline assignment: CDR1 GTSNPN and CDR2 SVGIG (reference sequence). The V end lost 5 bases, the J end lost 0 bases, and 9 bases lay between the germline ends. The CDR3 consists of 13 residues. The CDR3 DNA follows: TGTGCCTGGCGAAGGGGGAGCACAGATACGCAGTATTTT. Translation: CAWRRGSTDTQYF.

The chain carries TRBV11-2 and TRBJ1-2; no reliable D call. The ends were cut back, 0 bases at V and 4 bases at J, with 9 bases in the middle. Germline CDR1 is SGHAT and CDR2 is FQNNGV. This CDR3 is 14 amino acids long. The CDR3 coding sequence is TGTGCCAGCAGCTTAGATCGAACATCCTATGGCTACACCTTC. The encoded protein is CASSLDRTSYGYTF.

The chain has TRBV6-1 and TRBJ2-5, with D tentatively TRBD2 (5 bases). CDR1 MNHNS and CDR2 SASEGT come from the germline V gene. The CDR3 is 14 amino acids. Trimming shortened V by 1 base and J by 5 bases, and 11 bases separated the two germline ends. CDR3 in DNA: TGTGCCAGCAGTGAAGTCGCTAGCTGGGAGACCCAGTACTTC. Residues: CASSEVASWETQYF.

This chain links TRBV6-5 with TRBJ1-1; D ambiguous. V was shortened by 6 bases and J by 5 bases, with 10 bases between the two germline ends. CDR3 length: 12 residues. CDR1 is MNHEY and CDR2 is SVGAGI in the germline V gene. CDR3: CASRRAGTEAFF. The CDR3 region has the DNA TGTGCCAGCAGAAGAGCAGGAACTGAAGCTTTCTTT.

This clone has just a few counts. The chain employs TRBV9 and TRBJ1-1, with a tentative D call TRBD1 (6 bases). Germline assignment: CDR1 SGDLS and CDR2 YYNGEE. The CDR3 sequence is 15 residues long. V was shortened by 4 bases and J by 4 bases, with 17 bases between the two germline ends. The chain's CDR3 is CASSLLGTTPTEAFF. As DNA, the CDR3 is TGTGCCAGCAGCCTACTGGGGACAACCCCCACTGAAGCTTTCTTT.

This clone came up a few times. CDR3 DNA: TGCGCCAGCAGCCTCGGGACAGGGGGCGGAGATACGCAGTATTTT. This translates into CASSLGTGGGDTQYF. This chain links TRBV5-1 with TRBJ2-3, with TRBD1 matching over 12 bases. This CDR3 is built from 15 residues. Trimming at V came to 4 bases and at J to 5 bases, leaving 5 bases not matched to a gene. Germline V gene sequence: CDR1 SGHRS, CDR2 YFSETQ.

This rearrangement joins TRBV20-1 to TRBJ1-2, with no clear D. The germline V gene encodes CDR1 DFQATT and CDR2 SNEGSKA (reference sequence). V was shortened by 3 bases and J by 7 bases, with 18 bases between the two germline ends. CDR3 length: 14 amino acids. DNA of the CDR3: TGCAGTGCTAGTGAGGGCATGGGCCTGCGTGGCTACACCTTC. This sequence encodes CSASEGMGLRGYTF.

This rearrangement joins TRBV16 to TRBJ1-1; 8 bases are a match to TRBD1. CDR1 and CDR2 from the germline V gene are KGHSY and FQNENV. The CDR3 has 14 residues. Trimming removed 4 bases from V and 4 bases from J; junction bases left unmatched: 5. CDR3 loop: CASSRWTGPTEAFF. The CDR3 DNA reads TGTGCCAGCAGCCGATGGACAGGGCCCACTGAAGCTTTCTTT.

The rearrangement uses TRBV18 and TRBJ1-2; tentative D call: TRBD1 (6 bases). Deletions cut 3 bases from V and 4 bases from J, with 9 bases between. CDR3 length equals 13 residues. Germline assignment: CDR1 KGHSH and CDR2 LQKENI. DNA of the CDR3: TGTGCCAGCTCACCTCTGGACAGCTATGGCTACACCTTC. Translation gives CASSPLDSYGYTF. Together with reference TRBV18 and TRBJ1-2, the CDR3 gives the full variable domain: NAGVMQNPRHLVRRRGQEARLRCSPMKGHSHVYWYRQLPEEGLKFMVYLQKENIIDESGMPKERFSAEFPKEGPSILRIQQVVRGDSAAYFCASSPLDSYGYTFGSGTRLTVV.

The chain joins TRBV10-3 to TRBJ1-1; D possibly corresponds to TRBD1 (5 bases). Germline V CDR1 and CDR2: ENHRY, SYGVKD. CDR3 length equals 13 residues. V was shortened by 5 bases and J by 4 bases, with 11 bases between the two germline ends. CDR3 nucleotides: TGTGCCATCAGTTGGACATCGGGCACTGAAGCTTTCTTT. Translating it yields CAISWTSGTEAFF.